This T cell receptor beta chain derives from a study of blood T cell repertoires in COVID-19. At the level of the study: Sources were T cells, B-cell-depleted T cells, or PBMCs; the material itself was cDNA or gDNA.

The method was immunoSEQ multiplex PCR; TCRdb's version includes in-frame clones alone and lacks a portion of them. The data show about 280,000 clones, approximately 86% seen once. The sequence was obtained from a woman between 25 and 40 years old who had recovered from COVID-19. The specimen was peripheral blood.

CDR3 protein: CASSPNSPGTGVVQSGYTF. The CDR3 nucleotides are TGCGCCAGCAGCCCAAATAGCCCCGGGACAGGGGTCGTTCAGAGCGGCTACACCTTC. The chain couples TRBV4-1 to TRBJ1-2, with 10 bases that match TRBD1. Looked up from germline, CDR1 is MGHRA and CDR2 is YSYEKL. V gave up 4 bases and J gave up 8 bases; unmatched junction bases: 22. The CDR3 totals 19 residues.